This is a list of T cell receptor beta chains from one sample in a study of T cell responses to AZD1222 COVID-19 vaccine. The assay was immunoSEQ multiplex PCR, and TCRdb's table has in-frame clones only and misses some. The table includes fewer than 120,000 clones, about 95% detected once. The input for sequencing was peripheral blood, taken 28 days after the second AZD1222 dose. The receptors originated from an adult who received the AZD1222 COVID-19 vaccine. Each CDR3 is given without its conserved first and last residue.

TRBJ1-6,TRBV6-5,ASTYEDRLGSPLH
TRBJ2-3,TRBV6-5,ASSLDEPAMNPQY
TRBJ1-1,TRBV15,ATSRGEVGGTEAF
TRBJ1-5,TRBV6-5,ASSLWTGQNQPQH
TRBJ1-1,TRBV28,ASQFLTNTEAF
TRBJ2-1,TRBV10-1,ASSEGLAGAHEQF
TRBJ2-1,TRBV27,ASSLPFRDREKNEQF
TRBJ1-1,TRBV29-1,SADGESTEAF
TRBJ1-1,TRBV11-3,ASSFHWATEAF
TRBJ1-2,TRBV6-5,ASSYKSGSIYGYT
TRBJ2-7,TRBV18,ASSPGTYEQY
TRBJ1-6,TRBV4-2,ASSQDGRGGSPLH
TRBJ1-5,TRBV6-1,ASSEILSKSNQPQH
TRBJ1-1,TRBV6-5,ASSRGQGMNTEAF
TRBJ1-1,TRBV6-5,ASSLGGPNTEAF
TRBJ1-6,TRBV7-6,ASSFGREDSPLH
TRBJ2-6,TRBV6-4,ASSDGESSGANVLT
TRBJ1-1,TRBV9,ASGRMNTEAF
TRBJ2-1,TRBV7-9,AGQVSYNEQF
TRBJ1-6,TRBV27,ASSLISGGSSYNSPLH
TRBJ1-6,TRBV5-1,ASSSTYRESVNSPLH
TRBJ1-2,TRBV29-1,SVLSPLDRTYGYT
TRBJ2-7,TRBV15,ATSRDQSGTGGYEQY
TRBJ2-7,TRBV27,ASRSRTSGDGWHYEQY
TRBJ1-1,TRBV4-1,ASSPLGEFEAF
TRBJ1-2,TRBV10-1,ASNSGGNYGYT
TRBJ1-1,TRBV5-1,ATRDSLNTEAF
TRBJ2-3,TRBV5-6,ASSLPASGGGLDTQY
TRBJ2-2,TRBV18,ASSPVTTLNTGELF
TRBJ1-1,TRBV27,ASSLQGSRAF
TRBJ2-7,TRBV5-1,ASSTLAGPQY